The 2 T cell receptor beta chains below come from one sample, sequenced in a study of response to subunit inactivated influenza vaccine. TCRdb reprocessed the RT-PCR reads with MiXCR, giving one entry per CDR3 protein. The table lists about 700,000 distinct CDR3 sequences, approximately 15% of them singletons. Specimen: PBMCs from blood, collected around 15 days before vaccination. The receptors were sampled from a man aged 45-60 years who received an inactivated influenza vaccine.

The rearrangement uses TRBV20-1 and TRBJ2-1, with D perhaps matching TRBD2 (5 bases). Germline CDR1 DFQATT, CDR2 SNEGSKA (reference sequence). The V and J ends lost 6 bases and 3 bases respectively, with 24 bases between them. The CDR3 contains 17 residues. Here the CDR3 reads CSALPGPERTDYNEQFF. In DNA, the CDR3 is TGCAGTGCCCTCCCGGGTCCGGAGCGGACGGACTACAATGAGCAGTTCTTC.

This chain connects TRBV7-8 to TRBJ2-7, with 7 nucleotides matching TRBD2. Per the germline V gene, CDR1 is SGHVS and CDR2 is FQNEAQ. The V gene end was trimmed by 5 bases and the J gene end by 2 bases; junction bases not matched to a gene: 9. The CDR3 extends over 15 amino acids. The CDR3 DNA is TGTGCCAGCAGCCGACCGGGGGGACTCACCTACGAGCAGTACTTC. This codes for CASSRPGGLTYEQYF.